Listed here is a single T cell receptor beta chain. Its antigen is still unknown. These data belong to a study of T cell responses to AZD1222 COVID-19 vaccine. Study-level information: Second doses that came at about 4 or about 12 weeks were put together. Points from the study as a whole: Sampling captured repertoires only after the peak T cell response.

Clones were read by immunoSEQ multiplex PCR, and TCRdb kept only the in-frame ones, dropping some. The sample records some 120,000 clones, 91% being singletons. Trimming removed 5 bases from V and 1 base from J, with 8 bases in between. CDR1 is SEHNR and CDR2 is FQNEAQ in the germline V gene (reference sequence). The CDR3 totals 13 residues. V and J are TRBV7-9 and TRBJ1-1; possibly TRBD1 for D (6 bases). The clonotype was recovered from an adult in good health. Sequencing was performed on peripheral blood, taken on day 0 of AZD1222 vaccination. CDR3 coding DNA: TGTGCCAGCAGCCTGGGACAGAACACTGAAGCTTTCTTT. Encoded protein: CASSLGQNTEAFF.